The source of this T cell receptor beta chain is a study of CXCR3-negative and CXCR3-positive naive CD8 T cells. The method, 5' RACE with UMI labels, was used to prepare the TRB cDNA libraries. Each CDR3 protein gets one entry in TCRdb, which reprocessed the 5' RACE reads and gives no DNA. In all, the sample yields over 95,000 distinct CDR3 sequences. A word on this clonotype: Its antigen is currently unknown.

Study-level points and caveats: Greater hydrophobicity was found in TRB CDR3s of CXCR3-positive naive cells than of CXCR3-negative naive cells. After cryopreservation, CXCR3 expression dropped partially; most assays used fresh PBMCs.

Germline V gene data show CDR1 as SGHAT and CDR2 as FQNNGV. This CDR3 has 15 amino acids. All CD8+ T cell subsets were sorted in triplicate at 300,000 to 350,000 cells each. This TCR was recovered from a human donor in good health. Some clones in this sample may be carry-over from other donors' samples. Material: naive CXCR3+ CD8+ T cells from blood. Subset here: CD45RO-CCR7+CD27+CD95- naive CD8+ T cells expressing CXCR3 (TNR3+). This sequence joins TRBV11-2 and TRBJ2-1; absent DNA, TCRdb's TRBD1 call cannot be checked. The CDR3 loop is CASSRGTSYYNEQFF.